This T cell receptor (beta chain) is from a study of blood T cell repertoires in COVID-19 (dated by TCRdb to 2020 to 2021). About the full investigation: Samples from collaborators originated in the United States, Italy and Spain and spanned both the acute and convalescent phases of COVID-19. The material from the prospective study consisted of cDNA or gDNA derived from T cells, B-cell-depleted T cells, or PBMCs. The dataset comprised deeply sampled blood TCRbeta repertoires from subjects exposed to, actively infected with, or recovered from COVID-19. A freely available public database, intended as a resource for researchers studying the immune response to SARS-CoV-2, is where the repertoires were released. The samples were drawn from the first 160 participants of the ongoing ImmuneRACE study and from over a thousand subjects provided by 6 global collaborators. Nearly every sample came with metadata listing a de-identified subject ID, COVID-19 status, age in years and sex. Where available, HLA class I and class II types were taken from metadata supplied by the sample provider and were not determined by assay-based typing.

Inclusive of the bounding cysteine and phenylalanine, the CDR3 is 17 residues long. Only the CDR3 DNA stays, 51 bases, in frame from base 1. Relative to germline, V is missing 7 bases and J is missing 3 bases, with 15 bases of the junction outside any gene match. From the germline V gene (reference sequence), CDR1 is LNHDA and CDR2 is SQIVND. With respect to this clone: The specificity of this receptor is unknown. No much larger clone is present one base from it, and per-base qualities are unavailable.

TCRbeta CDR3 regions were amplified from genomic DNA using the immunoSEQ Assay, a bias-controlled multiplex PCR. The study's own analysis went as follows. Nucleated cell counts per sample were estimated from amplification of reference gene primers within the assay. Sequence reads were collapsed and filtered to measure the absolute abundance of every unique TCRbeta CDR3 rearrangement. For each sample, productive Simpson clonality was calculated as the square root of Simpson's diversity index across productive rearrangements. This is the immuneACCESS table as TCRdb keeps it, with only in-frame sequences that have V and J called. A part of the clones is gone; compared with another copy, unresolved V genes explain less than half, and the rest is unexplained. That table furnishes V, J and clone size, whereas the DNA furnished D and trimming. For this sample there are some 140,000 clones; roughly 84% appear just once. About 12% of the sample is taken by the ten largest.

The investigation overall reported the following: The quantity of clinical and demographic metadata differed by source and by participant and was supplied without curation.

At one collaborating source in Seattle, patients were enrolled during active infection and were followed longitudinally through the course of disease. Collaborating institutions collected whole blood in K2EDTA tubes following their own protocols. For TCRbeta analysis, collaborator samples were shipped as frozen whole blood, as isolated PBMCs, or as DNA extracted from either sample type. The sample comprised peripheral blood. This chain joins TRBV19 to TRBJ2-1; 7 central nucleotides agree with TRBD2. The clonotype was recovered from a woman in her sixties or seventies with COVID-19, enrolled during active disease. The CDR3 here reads CASTPQKRERGYNEQFF. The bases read TGTGCCAGTACCCCTCAGAAGCGGGAAAGGGGCTACAATGAGCAGTTCTTC.